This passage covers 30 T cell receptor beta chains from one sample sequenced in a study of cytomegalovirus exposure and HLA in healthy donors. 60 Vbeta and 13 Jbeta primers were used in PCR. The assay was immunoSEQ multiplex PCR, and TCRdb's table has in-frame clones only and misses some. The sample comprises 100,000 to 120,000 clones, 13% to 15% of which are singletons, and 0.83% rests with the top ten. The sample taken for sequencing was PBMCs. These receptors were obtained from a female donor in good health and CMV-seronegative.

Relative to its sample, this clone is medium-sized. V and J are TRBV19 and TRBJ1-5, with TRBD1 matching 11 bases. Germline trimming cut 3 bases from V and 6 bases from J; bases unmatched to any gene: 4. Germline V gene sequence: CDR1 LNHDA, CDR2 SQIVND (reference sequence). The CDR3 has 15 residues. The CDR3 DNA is TGTGCCAGTAGTATGTGGACAGGGGGCGTTCAGCCCCAGCATTTT. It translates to CASSMWTGGVQPQHF.

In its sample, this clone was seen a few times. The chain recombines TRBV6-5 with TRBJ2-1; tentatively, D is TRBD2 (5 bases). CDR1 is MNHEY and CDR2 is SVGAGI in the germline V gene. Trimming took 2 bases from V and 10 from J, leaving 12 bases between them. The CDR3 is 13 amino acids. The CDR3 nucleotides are TGTGCCAGCAGTTACGCTAGCCCCAGGGAGCAGTTCTTC. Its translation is CASSYASPREQFF.

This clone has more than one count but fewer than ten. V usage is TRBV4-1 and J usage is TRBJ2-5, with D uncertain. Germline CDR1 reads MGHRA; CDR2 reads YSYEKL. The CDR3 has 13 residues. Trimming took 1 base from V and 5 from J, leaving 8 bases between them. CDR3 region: CASSQVQVETQYF. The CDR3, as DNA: TGCGCCAGCAGCCAAGTCCAGGTGGAGACCCAGTACTTC.

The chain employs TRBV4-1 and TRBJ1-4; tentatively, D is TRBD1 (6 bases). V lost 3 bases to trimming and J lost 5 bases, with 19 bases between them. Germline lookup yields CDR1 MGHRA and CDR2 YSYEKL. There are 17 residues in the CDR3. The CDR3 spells CASSQERLGTINEKLFF. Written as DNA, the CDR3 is TGCGCCAGCAGCCAGGAGCGACTCGGGACAATCAATGAAAAACTGTTTTTT.

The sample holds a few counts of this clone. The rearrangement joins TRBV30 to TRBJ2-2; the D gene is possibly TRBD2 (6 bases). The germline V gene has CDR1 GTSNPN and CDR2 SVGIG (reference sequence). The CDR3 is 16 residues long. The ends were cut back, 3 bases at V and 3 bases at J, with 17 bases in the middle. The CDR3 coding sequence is TGTGCCTGGAGGTTGGGAGGACTTCGGTACACCGGGGAGCTGTTTTTT. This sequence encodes CAWRLGGLRYTGELFF.

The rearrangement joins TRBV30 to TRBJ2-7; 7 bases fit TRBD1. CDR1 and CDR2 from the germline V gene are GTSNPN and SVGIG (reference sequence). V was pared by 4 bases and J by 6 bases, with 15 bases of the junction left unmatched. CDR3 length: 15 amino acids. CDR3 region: CAWTKPQGVPLEQYF. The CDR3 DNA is TGTGCCTGGACCAAACCCCAGGGGGTCCCCCTCGAGCAGTACTTC.

CDR3 in DNA: TGCGCCAGCAGCCAAGATGTACCTAGCGGGGTGGGAGATACGCAGTATTTT. Residues: CASSQDVPSGVGDTQYF. V and J are TRBV4-3 and TRBJ2-3, with 9 nucleotides matching TRBD2. The germline V gene has CDR1 LGHNA and CDR2 YSLEER. Trimming cost V 0 bases and J 5 bases; bases outside gene matches: 9. This CDR3 spans 17 amino acids.

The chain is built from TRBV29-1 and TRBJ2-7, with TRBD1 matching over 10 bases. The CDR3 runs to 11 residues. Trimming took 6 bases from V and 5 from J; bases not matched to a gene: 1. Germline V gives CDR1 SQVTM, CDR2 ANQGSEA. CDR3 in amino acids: CSVGQGDEQYF. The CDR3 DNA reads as TGCAGCGTCGGACAGGGGGACGAGCAGTACTTC.

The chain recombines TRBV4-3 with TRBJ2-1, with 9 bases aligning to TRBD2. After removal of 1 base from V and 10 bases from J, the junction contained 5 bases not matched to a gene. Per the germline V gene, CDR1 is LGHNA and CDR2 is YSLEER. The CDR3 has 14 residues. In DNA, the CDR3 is TGCGCCAGCAGCCAAGTTAATCTAGCGGGGGAGCAGTTCTTC. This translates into CASSQVNLAGEQFF.

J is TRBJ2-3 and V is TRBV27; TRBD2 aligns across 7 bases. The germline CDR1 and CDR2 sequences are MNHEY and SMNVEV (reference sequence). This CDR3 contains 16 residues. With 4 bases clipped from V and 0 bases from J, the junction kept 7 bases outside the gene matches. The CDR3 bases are TGTGCCAGCAGTTCGTTTCCGGGACTAAGCACAGATACGCAGTATTTT. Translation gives CASSSFPGLSTDTQYF.

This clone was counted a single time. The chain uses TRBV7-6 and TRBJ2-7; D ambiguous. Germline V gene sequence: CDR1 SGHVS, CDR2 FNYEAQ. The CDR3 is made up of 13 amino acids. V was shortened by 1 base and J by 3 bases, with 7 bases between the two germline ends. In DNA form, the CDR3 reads TGTGCCAGCAGCTTAGGCCCACTCTACGAGCAGTACTTC. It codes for CASSLGPLYEQYF.

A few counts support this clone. The CDR3 DNA reads TGTGCCAGCAGCTTAATCGCAGGACTAGGATACAATGAGCAGTTCTTC. Translating gives CASSLIAGLGYNEQFF. This rearrangement joins TRBV7-2 to TRBJ2-1; 7 bases are shared with TRBD2. The CDR3 contains 16 residues. The junction had 8 bases not matched to a gene; V was cut back by 2 bases and J by 4 bases. Germline-derived CDR1 and CDR2 are SGHTA and FQGNSA.

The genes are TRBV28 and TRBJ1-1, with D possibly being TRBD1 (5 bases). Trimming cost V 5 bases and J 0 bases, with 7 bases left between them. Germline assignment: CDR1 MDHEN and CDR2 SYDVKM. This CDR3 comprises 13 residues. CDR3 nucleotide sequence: TGTGCCAGCAGTCCAGGGATGAACACTGAAGCTTTCTTT. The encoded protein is CASSPGMNTEAFF.

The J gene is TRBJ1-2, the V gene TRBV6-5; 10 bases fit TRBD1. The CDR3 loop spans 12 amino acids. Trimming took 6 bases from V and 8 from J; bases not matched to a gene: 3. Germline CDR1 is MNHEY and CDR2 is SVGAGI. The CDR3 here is CASRGTGEGYTF. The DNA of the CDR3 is TGTGCCAGCAGAGGGACAGGGGAAGGCTACACCTTC.

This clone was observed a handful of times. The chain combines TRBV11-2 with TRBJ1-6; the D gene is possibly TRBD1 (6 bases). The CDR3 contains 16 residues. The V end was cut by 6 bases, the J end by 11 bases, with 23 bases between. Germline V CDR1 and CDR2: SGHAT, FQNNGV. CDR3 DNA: TGTGCCAGCAGTTATACACAGGGTTTCCCTATGGCACCCCTCCACTTT. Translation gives CASSYTQGFPMAPLHF. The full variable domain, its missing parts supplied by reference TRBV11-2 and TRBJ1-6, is EAGVAQSPRYKIIEKRQSVAFWCNPISGHATLYWYQQILGQGPKLLIQFQNNGVVDDSQLPKDRFSAERLKGVDSTLKIQPAKLEDSAVYLCASSYTQGFPMAPLHFGNGTRLTVT.

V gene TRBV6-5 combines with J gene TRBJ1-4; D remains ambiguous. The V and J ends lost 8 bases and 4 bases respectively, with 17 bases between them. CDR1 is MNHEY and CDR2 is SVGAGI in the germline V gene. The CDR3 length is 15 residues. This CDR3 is CASASPYSRNEKLFF. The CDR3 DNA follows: TGTGCCAGCGCTTCCCCCTACAGCCGTAATGAAAAACTGTTTTTT.

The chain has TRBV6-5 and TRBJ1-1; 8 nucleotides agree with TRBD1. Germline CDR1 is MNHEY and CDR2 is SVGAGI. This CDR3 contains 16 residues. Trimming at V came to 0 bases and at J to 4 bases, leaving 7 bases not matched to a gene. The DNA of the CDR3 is TGTGCCAGCAGTTACTCGATGGACAGGGCGGGCACTGAAGCTTTCTTT. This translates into CASSYSMDRAGTEAFF.

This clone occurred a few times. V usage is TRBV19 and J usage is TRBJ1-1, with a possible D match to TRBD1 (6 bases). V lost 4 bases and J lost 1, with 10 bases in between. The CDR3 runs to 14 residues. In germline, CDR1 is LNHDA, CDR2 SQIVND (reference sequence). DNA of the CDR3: TGTGCCAGTAGTAAACCGACAGGGAACACTGAAGCTTTCTTT. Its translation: CASSKPTGNTEAFF.

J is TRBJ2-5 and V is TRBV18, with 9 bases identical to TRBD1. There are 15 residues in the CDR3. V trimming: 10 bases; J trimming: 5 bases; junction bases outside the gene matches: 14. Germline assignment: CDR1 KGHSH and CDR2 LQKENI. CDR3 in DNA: TGTGCCACCACTTTCCGGGACAGGGAAGGCGAGACCCAGTACTTC. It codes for CATTFRDREGETQYF.

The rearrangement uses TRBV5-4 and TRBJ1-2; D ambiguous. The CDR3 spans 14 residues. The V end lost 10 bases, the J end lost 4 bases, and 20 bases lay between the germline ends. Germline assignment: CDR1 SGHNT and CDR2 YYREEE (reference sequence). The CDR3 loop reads CAAHSEGGFYGYTF. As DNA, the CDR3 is TGTGCCGCCCATTCCGAGGGCGGCTTCTATGGCTACACCTTC. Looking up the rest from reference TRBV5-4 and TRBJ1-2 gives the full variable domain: ETGVTQSPTHLIKTRGQQVTLRCSSQSGHNTVSWYQQALGQGPQFIFQYYREEENGRGNFPPRFSGLQFPNYSSELNVNALELDDSALYLCAAHSEGGFYGYTFGSGTRLTVV.

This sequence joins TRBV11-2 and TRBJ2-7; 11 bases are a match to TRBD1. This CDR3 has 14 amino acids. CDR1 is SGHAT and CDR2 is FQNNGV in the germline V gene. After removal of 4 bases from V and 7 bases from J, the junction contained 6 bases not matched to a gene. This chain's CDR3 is CASSSGQGATEQYF. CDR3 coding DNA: TGTGCCAGCAGCTCCGGACAGGGGGCTACGGAGCAGTACTTC. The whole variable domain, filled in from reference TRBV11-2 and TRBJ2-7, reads EAGVAQSPRYKIIEKRQSVAFWCNPISGHATLYWYQQILGQGPKLLIQFQNNGVVDDSQLPKDRFSAERLKGVDSTLKIQPAKLEDSAVYLCASSSGQGATEQYFGPGTRLTVT.

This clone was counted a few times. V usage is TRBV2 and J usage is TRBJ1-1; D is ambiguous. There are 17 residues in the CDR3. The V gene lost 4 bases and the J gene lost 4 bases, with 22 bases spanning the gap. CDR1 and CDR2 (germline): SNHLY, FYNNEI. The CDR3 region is CASSAIDSTRRGTEAFF. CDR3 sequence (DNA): TGTGCCAGCAGTGCTATTGATTCGACTCGGCGGGGCACTGAAGCTTTCTTT.

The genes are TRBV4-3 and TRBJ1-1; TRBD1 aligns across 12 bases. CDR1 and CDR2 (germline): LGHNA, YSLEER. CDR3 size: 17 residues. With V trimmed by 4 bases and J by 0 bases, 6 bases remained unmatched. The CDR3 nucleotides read TGCGCCAGCAGCCTGGGGACAGGGGGCAACATGAACACTGAAGCTTTCTTT. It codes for CASSLGTGGNMNTEAFF.

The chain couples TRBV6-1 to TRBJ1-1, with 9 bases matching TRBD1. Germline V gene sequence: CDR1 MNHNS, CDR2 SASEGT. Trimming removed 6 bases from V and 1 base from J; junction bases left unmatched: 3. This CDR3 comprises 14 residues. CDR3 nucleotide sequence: TGTGCCAGCAGATCGGACAGGGGGAACACTGAAGCTTTCTTT. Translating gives CASRSDRGNTEAFF.

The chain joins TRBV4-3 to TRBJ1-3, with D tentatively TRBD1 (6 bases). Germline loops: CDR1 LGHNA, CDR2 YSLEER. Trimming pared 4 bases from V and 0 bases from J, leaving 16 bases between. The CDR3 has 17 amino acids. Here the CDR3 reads CASSPGGRLYSGNTIYF. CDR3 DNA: TGCGCCAGCAGCCCGGGGGGCAGGCTATACTCTGGAAACACCATATATTTT.

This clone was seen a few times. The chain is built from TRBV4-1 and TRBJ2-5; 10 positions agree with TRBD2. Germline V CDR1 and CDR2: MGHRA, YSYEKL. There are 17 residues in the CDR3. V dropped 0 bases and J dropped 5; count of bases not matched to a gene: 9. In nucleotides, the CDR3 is TGCGCCAGCAGCCAAGATCGGAGCGGGGGGGCCCGGGAGACCCAGTACTTC. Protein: CASSQDRSGGARETQYF.

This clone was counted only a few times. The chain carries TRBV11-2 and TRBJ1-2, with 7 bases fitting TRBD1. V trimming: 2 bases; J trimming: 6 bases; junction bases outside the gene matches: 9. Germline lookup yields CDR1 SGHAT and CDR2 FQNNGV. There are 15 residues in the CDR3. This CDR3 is CASSLRSGGKDGYTF. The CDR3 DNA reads TGTGCCAGCAGCTTAAGGTCAGGGGGGAAGGATGGCTACACCTTC.

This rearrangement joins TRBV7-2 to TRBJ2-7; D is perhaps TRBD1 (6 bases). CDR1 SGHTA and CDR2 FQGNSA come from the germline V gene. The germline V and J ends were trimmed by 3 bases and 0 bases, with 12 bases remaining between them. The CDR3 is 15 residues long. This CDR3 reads CASSFGGDSSYEQYF. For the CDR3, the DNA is TGTGCCAGCAGCTTTGGGGGCGATAGCTCCTACGAGCAGTACTTC.

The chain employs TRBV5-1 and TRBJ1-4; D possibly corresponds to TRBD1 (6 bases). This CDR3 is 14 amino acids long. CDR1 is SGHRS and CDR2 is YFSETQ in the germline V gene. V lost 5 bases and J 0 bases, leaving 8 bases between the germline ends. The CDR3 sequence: CASSWTATNEKLFF. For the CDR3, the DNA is TGCGCCAGCAGTTGGACAGCAACTAATGAAAAACTGTTTTTT. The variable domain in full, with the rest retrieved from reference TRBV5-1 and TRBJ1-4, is KAGVTQTPRYLIKTRGQQVTLSCSPISGHRSVSWYQQTPGQGLQFLFEYFSETQRNKGNFPGRFSGRQFSNSRSEMNVSTLELGDSALYLCASSWTATNEKLFFGSGTQLSVL.

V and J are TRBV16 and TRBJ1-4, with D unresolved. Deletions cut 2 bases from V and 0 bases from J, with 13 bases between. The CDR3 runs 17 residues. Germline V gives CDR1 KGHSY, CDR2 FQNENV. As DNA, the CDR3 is TGTGCCAGCAGCCAAATTTTCCTCGTCGCAACTAATGAAAAACTGTTTTTT. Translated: CASSQIFLVATNEKLFF.